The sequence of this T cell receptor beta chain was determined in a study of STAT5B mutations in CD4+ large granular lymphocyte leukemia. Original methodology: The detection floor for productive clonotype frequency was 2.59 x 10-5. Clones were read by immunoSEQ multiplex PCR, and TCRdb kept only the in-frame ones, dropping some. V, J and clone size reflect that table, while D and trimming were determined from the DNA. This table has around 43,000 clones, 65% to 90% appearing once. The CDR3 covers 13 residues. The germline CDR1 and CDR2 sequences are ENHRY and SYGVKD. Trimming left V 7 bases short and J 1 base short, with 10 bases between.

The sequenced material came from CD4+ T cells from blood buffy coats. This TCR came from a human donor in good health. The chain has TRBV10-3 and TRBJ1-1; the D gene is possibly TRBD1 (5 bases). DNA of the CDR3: TGTGCCATCACCGACCAGGGGAACACTGAAGCTTTCTTT. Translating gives CAITDQGNTEAFF.